The 30 T cell receptor beta chains presented below share a single source sample, sequenced in a study of cytotoxic CD8 clonotypes in ibrutinib-treated CLL. Clones were sequenced by immunoSEQ multiplex PCR, and TCRdb holds only the in-frame ones, with some missing. The table lists about 140,000 clones, about 84% of them singletons, with 7.6% in the top ten. This specimen consisted of PBMCs, obtained after 36 months of ibrutinib treatment. These receptors were collected from a human donor with chronic lymphocytic leukemia.

This clone was seen a handful of times. Here the CDR3 DNA reads TGTGCCAGCAGCGTAGCCCGGGGGAGTGAAGCTTTCTTT. This sequence encodes CASSVARGSEAFF. The chain has TRBV9 and TRBJ1-1, with a weak D call TRBD1 (5 bases). The CDR3 totals 13 residues. In germline, CDR1 is SGDLS, CDR2 YYNGEE. Trimming took off 0 bases at V and 7 bases at J, with 10 bases between the two ends.

This clone was observed a handful of times. The chain employs TRBV5-1 and TRBJ2-3, with 11 positions matching TRBD2. The CDR3 extends over 15 amino acids. The germline gives CDR1 SGHRS, CDR2 YFSETQ. V was pared by 4 bases and J by 4 bases, with 5 bases of the junction left unmatched. CDR3 in amino acids: CASSPLAGAADTQYF. The CDR3, as DNA: TGCGCCAGCAGCCCACTAGCGGGAGCGGCAGATACGCAGTATTTT.

This rearrangement joins TRBV10-2 to TRBJ2-7; D tentatively fits TRBD1 or TRBD2 (5 bases each). The V gene lost 3 bases and the J gene lost 7 bases, with 25 bases spanning the gap. There are 17 residues in the CDR3. CDR1 and CDR2 (germline): WSHSY, SAAADI. CDR3 bases: TGCGCCAGCAGTGATGACACTAGGGCAGGACAAATAAGGGAGCAGTACTTC. Its protein product is CASSDDTRAGQIREQYF.

The chain has TRBV7-2 and TRBJ2-7; unclear D gene. Trimming took 5 bases from V and 0 from J, leaving 5 bases between them. Germline loops: CDR1 SGHTA, CDR2 FQGNSA. This CDR3 contains 12 residues. Here the CDR3 DNA reads TGTGCCAGCAGCCCCAACTCCTACGAGCAGTACTTC. This gives the protein CASSPNSYEQYF. The whole variable domain, remainder taken from reference TRBV7-2 and TRBJ2-7, is GAGVSQSPSNKVTEKGKDVELRCDPISGHTALYWYRQSLGQGLEFLIYFQGNSAPDKSGLPSDRFSAERTGGSVSTLTIQRTQQEDSAVYLCASSPNSYEQYFGPGTRLTVT.

The rearrangement uses TRBV19 and TRBJ2-7, with a possible D match to TRBD2 (6 bases). V was pared by 5 bases and J by 3 bases, with 14 bases between. The CDR3 sequence is 14 residues long. Germline V gene data show CDR1 as LNHDA and CDR2 as SQIVND (reference sequence). The CDR3 DNA reads TGTGCCAGTAGTGTAAGACTAGGACACTACGAGCAGTACTTC. Its translation is CASSVRLGHYEQYF.

The CDR3 DNA is TGTGCCAGTAGCCCGGACAGGGTTCAAGAGACCCAGTACTTC. Translating gives CASSPDRVQETQYF. The J gene is TRBJ2-5, the V gene TRBV19, with 8 bases identical to TRBD1. Germline assignment: CDR1 LNHDA and CDR2 SQIVND (reference sequence). The junction had 5 bases not matched to a gene; V was cut back by 6 bases and J by 2 bases. The CDR3 length is 14 residues.

The gene calls are TRBV10-3 and TRBJ1-2; a weak D match, TRBD1 (5 bases). This CDR3 is 12 amino acids long. The germline gives CDR1 ENHRY, CDR2 SYGVKD. The V end was cut by 3 bases, the J end by 5 bases, with 7 bases between. CDR3 protein: CAISDGGYGYTF. CDR3 bases: TGTGCCATCAGTGATGGGGGATATGGCTACACCTTC.

The chain is built from TRBV4-1 and TRBJ2-7; TRBD2 is a possible D gene (6 bases). The V end was cut by 6 bases, the J end by 0 bases, with 12 bases between. Germline values: CDR1 MGHRA, CDR2 YSYEKL. The length of the CDR3 is 14 residues. In nucleotides, the CDR3 is TGCGCCAGCAGGCCGGGGGATAGCTCCTACGAGCAGTACTTC. This codes for CASRPGDSSYEQYF.

V and J are TRBV5-1 and TRBJ1-4; D is possibly TRBD1 (5 bases). CDR1 and CDR2 from the germline V gene are SGHRS and YFSETQ. The V end lost 5 bases, the J end lost 2 bases, and 22 bases lay between the germline ends. The CDR3 has 18 amino acids. The CDR3 spells CASREGASSGRTNEKLFF. As DNA, the CDR3 is TGCGCCAGCAGAGAAGGGGCCTCGTCCGGTCGGACTAATGAAAAACTGTTTTTT.

The rearrangement joins TRBV11-2 to TRBJ2-1; 8 bases agree with TRBD2. This CDR3 is 15 amino acids long. Trimming took 5 bases from V and 9 from J; bases not matched to a gene: 12. CDR1 is SGHAT and CDR2 is FQNNGV in the germline V gene. CDR3 amino acids: CASSPLRGAGGEQFF. The CDR3 nucleotides read TGTGCCAGCAGCCCCTTGCGGGGGGCCGGAGGTGAGCAGTTCTTC.

The CDR3 region has the DNA TGTGCCACCGGGGGGTACACAGATACGCAGTATTTT. This gives the protein CATGGYTDTQYF. The rearrangement uses TRBV5-5 and TRBJ2-3, with 7 nucleotides matching TRBD2. The CDR3 has 12 residues. With 9 bases clipped from V and 2 bases from J, the junction kept 3 bases outside the gene matches. Germline assignment: CDR1 SGHKS and CDR2 YYEKEE (reference sequence).

The V and J genes are TRBV18 and TRBJ2-1, with D hard to call. The CDR3 runs 15 residues. CDR1 is KGHSH, CDR2 LQKENI, per germline. Trimming took off 0 bases at V and 0 bases at J, with 6 bases between the two ends. CDR3 sequence: CASSPPSRSYNEQFF. CDR3 nucleotide sequence: TGTGCCAGCTCACCACCCTCCCGCTCCTACAATGAGCAGTTCTTC.

This chain links TRBV11-2 with TRBJ2-3; weak D call: TRBD1 (5 bases). The germline V gene encodes CDR1 SGHAT and CDR2 FQNNGV. This CDR3 is built from 11 residues. CDR3 DNA: TGTGGTTTAGGGGAAACAGATACGCAGTATTTT. This encodes CGLGETDTQYF.

This chain uses TRBV5-6 with TRBJ2-7, with 10 positions matching TRBD2. Per germline, CDR1 SGHDT and CDR2 YYEEEE. The CDR3 loop spans 14 amino acids. The trim removed 4 bases at V and 8 bases at J, leaving 9 bases unmatched. CDR3 in DNA: TGTGCCAGCAGCCCGGGACTAGCGATGTTACAGCAGTACTTC. It codes for CASSPGLAMLQQYF.

The rearrangement joins TRBV5-1 to TRBJ2-7; D could derive from TRBD1 or TRBD2 (5 bases each). The germline gives CDR1 SGHRS, CDR2 YFSETQ. This CDR3 region has 15 residues. V lost 6 bases to trimming and J lost 3 bases, with 19 bases between them. CDR3 sequence (DNA): TGCGCCAGCAAGGGGATAGGACTTTACCACTACGAGCAGTACTTC. Translating gives CASKGIGLYHYEQYF.

The V and J genes are TRBV19 and TRBJ2-7, with a tentative D call TRBD2 (6 bases). The germline CDR1 and CDR2 sequences are LNHDA and SQIVND (reference sequence). The CDR3 contains 16 residues. V was shortened by 3 bases and J by 0 bases, with 15 bases between the two germline ends. The CDR3 bases are TGTGCCAGTAGTATTGGGTCGACTAGAAGCTCCTACGAGCAGTACTTC. This gives the protein CASSIGSTRSSYEQYF.

The chain is built from TRBV5-4 and TRBJ2-3; possibly TRBD2 for D (5 bases). The CDR3 is made up of 13 amino acids. Deletions cut 3 bases from V and 6 bases from J, with 11 bases between. Germline V gene lookup returns CDR1 SGHNT and CDR2 YYREEE (reference sequence). CDR3 residues: CASSWSRRDTQYF. The CDR3 DNA sequence: TGTGCCAGCAGCTGGAGCCGGAGGGATACGCAGTATTTT.

The CDR3 nucleotides are TGTGCCAGCAGCTCAAGGGACAGGGGGCAACAGTTCTTC. Its protein is CASSSRDRGQQFF. The chain uses TRBV7-7 and TRBJ2-1, with 12 bases fitting TRBD1. Germline CDR1 is SSHAT and CDR2 is FNYEAQ (reference sequence). Trimming cost V 4 bases and J 13 bases; bases outside gene matches: 5. This CDR3 is 13 amino acids long.

This clone was seen a single time. V is TRBV28 and J is TRBJ2-7; 11 positions match TRBD2. CDR3 size: 15 residues. V was pared by 7 bases and J by 6 bases, with 11 bases of the junction left unmatched. Germline V gene lookup returns CDR1 MDHEN and CDR2 SYDVKM. The CDR3 spells CASTEGLADPFEQYF. As DNA, the CDR3 is TGTGCCAGCACCGAGGGACTAGCGGACCCCTTCGAGCAGTACTTC. The full variable domain, rest sourced from reference TRBV28 and TRBJ2-7, is DVKVTQSSRYLVKRTGEKVFLECVQDMDHENMFWYRQDPGLGLRLIYFSYDVKMKEKGDIPEGYSVSREKKERFSLILESASTNQTSMYLCASTEGLADPFEQYFGPGTRLTVT.

J is TRBJ2-1 and V is TRBV27; 7 bases are shared with TRBD2. The V gene end was trimmed by 5 bases and the J gene end by 0 bases; junction bases not matched to a gene: 10. The CDR3 consists of 17 residues. Germline V gene lookup returns CDR1 MNHEY and CDR2 SMNVEV (reference sequence). CDR3 in amino acids: CASSPRTSESSYNEQFF. CDR3 coding DNA: TGTGCCAGCAGTCCGCGAACTAGCGAGAGCTCCTACAATGAGCAGTTCTTC.

The chain combines TRBV6-1 with TRBJ2-7, with a possible D match to TRBD1 (5 bases). Germline CDR1 reads MNHNS; CDR2 reads SASEGT. This CDR3 comprises 14 residues. V lost 2 bases and J lost 3, with 11 bases in between. In DNA form, the CDR3 reads TGTGCCAGCAGTGAAACCAGGGCTCACTACGAGCAGTACTTC. Residues: CASSETRAHYEQYF.

DNA of the CDR3: TGTGCCTGGAGCCAGACAGGGTCTGGGGCCAACGTCCTGACTTTC. Translation gives CAWSQTGSGANVLTF. The V gene is TRBV30, the J gene TRBJ2-6; 7 bases line up with TRBD1. The CDR3 is made up of 15 amino acids. Germline V gives CDR1 GTSNPN, CDR2 SVGIG (reference sequence). Losses at the gene ends were 3 bases for V and 1 base for J; bases not matched to a gene: 3.

This chain links TRBV2 with TRBJ2-2, with D unresolved. This CDR3 is built from 13 residues. Germline V gene sequence: CDR1 SNHLY, CDR2 FYNNEI. V lost 4 bases to trimming and J lost 6 bases, with 9 bases between them. CDR3 in DNA: TGTGCCAGCAGTGCCGGCCCCCCCGGGGAGCTGTTTTTT. Translation gives CASSAGPPGELFF.

This chain joins TRBV7-3 and TRBJ2-3; 11 bases fit TRBD2. There are 17 residues in the CDR3. With V trimmed by 5 bases and J by 4 bases, 11 bases remained unmatched. The germline V gene encodes CDR1 SGHTA and CDR2 FQGTGA. This CDR3 is CASSLAPLAGGADTQYF. CDR3 nucleotides: TGTGCCAGCAGCCTAGCCCCCTTAGCGGGAGGGGCAGATACGCAGTATTTT. The full variable domain, in which reference TRBV7-3 and TRBJ2-3 provide the parts outside the CDR3, is GAGVSQTPSNKVTEKGKYVELRCDPISGHTALYWYRQSLGQGPEFLIYFQGTGAADDSGLPNDRFFAVRPEGSVSTLKIQRTERGDSAVYLCASSLAPLAGGADTQYFGPGTRLTVL.

The chain is built from TRBV13 and TRBJ2-3, with D unresolved. The CDR3 loop spans 14 amino acids. Germline V gene data show CDR1 as PRHDT and CDR2 as FYEKMQ (reference sequence). The V and J ends lost 5 bases and 3 bases respectively, with 12 bases between them. CDR3 loop: CASSLLTQTDTQYF. For the CDR3, the DNA is TGTGCCAGCAGCCTCCTTACCCAGACAGATACGCAGTATTTT.

The J gene is TRBJ2-1, the V gene TRBV6-5; 9 bases map to TRBD1. Germline lookup yields CDR1 MNHEY and CDR2 SVGAGI. With 2 bases clipped from V and 7 bases from J, the junction kept 6 bases outside the gene matches. This CDR3 has 15 residues. For the CDR3, the DNA is TGTGCCAGCAGTTACCGGACAGGGGACTGGAATGAGCAGTTCTTC. Translation gives CASSYRTGDWNEQFF.

This chain joins TRBV5-1 and TRBJ1-1, with D maybe TRBD1 (5 bases). Germline CDR1 SGHRS, CDR2 YFSETQ. The V gene lost 2 bases and the J gene lost 4 bases, with 12 bases spanning the gap. CDR3 length: 14 residues. The CDR3 loop is CASSFGEGVTEAFF. CDR3 nucleotide sequence: TGCGCCAGCAGCTTCGGGGAAGGGGTCACTGAAGCTTTCTTT.

The chain has TRBV13 and TRBJ2-7; 7 nucleotides match TRBD1. The CDR3 has 15 residues. Per the germline V gene, CDR1 is PRHDT and CDR2 is FYEKMQ (reference sequence). Trimming at V came to 4 bases and at J to 3 bases, leaving 9 bases not matched to a gene. CDR3 protein: CASSSGDRVDYEQYF. In DNA form, the CDR3 reads TGTGCCAGCAGCTCCGGAGACAGGGTGGACTACGAGCAGTACTTC.

In its sample, this clone was seen a few times. The junction differs from germline at one of its ends, possibly a read error. The chain carries TRBV7-7 and TRBJ2-7; TRBD1 or TRBD2 may be the D gene (5 bases each). This CDR3 region has 13 residues. Germline V lookup: CDR1 SSHAT, CDR2 FNYEAQ (reference sequence). As DNA, the CDR3 is TGTGCCAGCAGCCTAGCCAGGGAATACGAGCAGTACTTC. This encodes CASSLAREYEQYF.

This clone was observed a few times. This rearrangement joins TRBV2 to TRBJ1-5; D call uncertain. From germline, CDR1 is SNHLY and CDR2 FYNNEI. This CDR3 is 13 amino acids long. V lost 4 bases and J 10 bases, leaving 14 bases between the germline ends. The CDR3 coding sequence is TGTGCCAGCAGTGTGGCGGGAATCAGCCCCCAGCATTTT. This translates into CASSVAGISPQHF.